The T cell receptor (beta chain) under discussion was sequenced for a study of identical twins. Study-wide findings and caveats: The conclusions drew on cross-sectional statistical analysis instead of tracking the same donors.

TCRdb re-called the 5' RACE reads through MiXCR, storing one row per CDR3 protein. This table holds about 530,000 distinct CDR3 sequences, about a fifth found once. The V and J ends lost 4 bases and 0 bases respectively, with 11 bases between them. The germline V gene has CDR1 DFQATT and CDR2 SNEGSKA (reference sequence). The CDR3 extends over 14 amino acids. This clonotype has ten or more counts. What it binds is unknown. This sample also appeared in a second study, on yellow fever vaccine responses in identical twins.

The sequencing sample was made of CD4+ T cells sorted from blood. The receptor was isolated from a woman younger than 35 in good health. The chain carries TRBV20-1 and TRBJ2-3; D is ambiguous. Here the CDR3 reads CSATERPSTDTQYF. The CDR3 nucleotides read TGCAGTGCTACTGAGCGACCAAGCACAGATACGCAGTATTTT.